This T cell receptor (beta chain) was captured in a study of shared clonotypes between healthy human individuals. Terminally differentiated effector memory CD45RA+ cells were excluded from the naive CD8 cells, which were CD45RO-negative and positively selected for CCR7. The germline gives CDR1 SGHRS, CDR2 YFSETQ. This CDR3 region has 11 residues. Trimming shortened V by 3 bases and J by 9 bases, and 7 bases separated the two germline ends. The assay was immunoSEQ multiplex PCR, and TCRdb's table has in-frame clones only and misses some. The sample carries about 2.1 million clones, about 93% recorded once.

This chain uses TRBV5-1 with TRBJ2-1; tentative D call: TRBD1 (5 bases). The sample taken for sequencing was naive CD8+ T cells from PBMCs. This receptor was obtained from a man between 18 and 35 years old in good health. Some clones in this sample may be carry-over from other donors' samples. In nucleotides, the CDR3 is TGCGCCAGCAGCTCTCAGGGTGAGCAGTTCTTC. Its protein is CASSSQGEQFF. The variable domain in full, with the rest retrieved from reference TRBV5-1 and TRBJ2-1, is KAGVTQTPRYLIKTRGQQVTLSCSPISGHRSVSWYQQTPGQGLQFLFEYFSETQRNKGNFPGRFSGRQFSNSRSEMNVSTLELGDSALYLCASSSQGEQFFGPGTRLTVL.